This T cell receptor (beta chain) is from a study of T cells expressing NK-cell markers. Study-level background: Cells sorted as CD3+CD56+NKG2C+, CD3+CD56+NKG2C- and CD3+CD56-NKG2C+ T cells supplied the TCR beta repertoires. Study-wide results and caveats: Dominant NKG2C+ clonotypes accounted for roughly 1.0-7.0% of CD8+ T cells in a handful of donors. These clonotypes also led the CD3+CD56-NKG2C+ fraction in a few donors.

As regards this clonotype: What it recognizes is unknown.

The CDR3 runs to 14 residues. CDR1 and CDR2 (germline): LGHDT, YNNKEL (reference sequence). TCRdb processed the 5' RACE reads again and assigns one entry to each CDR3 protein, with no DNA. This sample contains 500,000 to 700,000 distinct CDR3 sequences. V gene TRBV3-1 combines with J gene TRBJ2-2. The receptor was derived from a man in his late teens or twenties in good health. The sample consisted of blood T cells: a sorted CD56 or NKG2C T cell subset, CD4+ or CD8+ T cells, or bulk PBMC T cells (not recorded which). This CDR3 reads CASSQDPGTGELFF.